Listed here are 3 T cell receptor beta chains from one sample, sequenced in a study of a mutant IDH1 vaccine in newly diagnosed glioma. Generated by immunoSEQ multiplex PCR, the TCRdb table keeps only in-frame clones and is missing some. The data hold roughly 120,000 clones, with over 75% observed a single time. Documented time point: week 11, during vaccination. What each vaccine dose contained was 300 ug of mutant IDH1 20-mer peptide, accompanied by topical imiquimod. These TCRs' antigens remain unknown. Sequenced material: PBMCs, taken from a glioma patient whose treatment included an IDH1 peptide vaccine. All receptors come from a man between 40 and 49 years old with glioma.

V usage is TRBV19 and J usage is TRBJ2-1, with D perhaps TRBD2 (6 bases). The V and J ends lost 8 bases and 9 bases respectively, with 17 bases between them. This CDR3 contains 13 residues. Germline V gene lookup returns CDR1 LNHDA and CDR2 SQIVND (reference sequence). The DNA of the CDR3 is TGTGCCAGTGGTGGTCCTTGGAGGGCTGAGCAGTTCTTC. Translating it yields CASGGPWRAEQFF.

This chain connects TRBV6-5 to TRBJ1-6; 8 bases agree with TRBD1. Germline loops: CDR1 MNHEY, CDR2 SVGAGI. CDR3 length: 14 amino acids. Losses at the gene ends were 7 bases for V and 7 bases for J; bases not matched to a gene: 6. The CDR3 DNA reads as TGTGCCAGCACCCCGGACAGGGCAAATTCACCCCTCCACTTT. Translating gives CASTPDRANSPLHF.

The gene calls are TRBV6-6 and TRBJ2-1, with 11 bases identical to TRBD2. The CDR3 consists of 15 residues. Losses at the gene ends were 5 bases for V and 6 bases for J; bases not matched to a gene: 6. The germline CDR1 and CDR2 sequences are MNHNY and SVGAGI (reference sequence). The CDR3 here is CASSTSLAGVNEQFF. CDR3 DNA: TGTGCCAGCAGTACCTCACTAGCGGGGGTCAATGAGCAGTTCTTC.